The 12 T cell receptor beta chains listed next were all sequenced from one sample in a study of cytomegalovirus exposure and HLA in healthy donors. With 60 Vbeta and 13 Jbeta primers, the PCR was carried out. Sequencing was performed with immunoSEQ multiplex PCR; in TCRdb, only in-frame clones are kept and a portion is missing. The profile covers 220,000 or so clones, with 79% appearing a single time and about 1.8% taken by the ten largest. Input material: PBMCs. The receptors originated from a man aged 45-60 years in good health and CMV-seronegative.

A single count supports this clone. The chain joins TRBV9 to TRBJ2-3, with D maybe TRBD2 (5 bases). This CDR3 spans 16 amino acids. Between the trimmed V and J ends, which lost 0 bases and 1 base, there was a span of 12 bases. Germline CDR1 SGDLS, CDR2 YYNGEE. The CDR3 nucleotides read TGTGCCAGCAGCGTAGAGCCCGGGATAGGCACAGATACGCAGTATTTT. Its protein is CASSVEPGIGTDTQYF.

The chain combines TRBV29-1 with TRBJ2-2; a possible D gene is TRBD2 (5 bases). This CDR3 spans 15 amino acids. The V gene's germline CDR1 is SQVTM and CDR2 ANQGSEA. V was clipped by 7 bases and J by 0 bases, with 15 bases between them. The DNA of the CDR3 is TGCAGCGCCCTGGGGAGCGGCGCGAACACCGGGGAGCTGTTTTTT. Translation gives CSALGSGANTGELFF.

This chain joins TRBV30 and TRBJ2-5, with D tentatively TRBD2 (5 bases). CDR1 is GTSNPN and CDR2 is SVGIG in the germline V gene (reference sequence). The V end lost 7 bases, the J end lost 5 bases, and 11 bases lay between the germline ends. This CDR3 region has 11 residues. The CDR3 DNA follows: TGTGCCTTCAGTGTAGCGGAGACCCAGTACTTC. Protein: CAFSVAETQYF.

The rearrangement links TRBV11-3 to TRBJ2-7; TRBD1 matches 7 bases. CDR3 length: 14 residues. J was trimmed by 5 bases and V by 1 base; bases with no gene match: 5. Germline V CDR1 and CDR2: SGHNT, YENEEA. The CDR3 region has the DNA TGTGCCAGCAGCTTAGGTGGACAGGAACACGAGCAGTACTTC. It encodes CASSLGGQEHEQYF. Complete variable domain (other parts from reference TRBV11-3 and TRBJ2-7): EAGVVQSPRYKIIEKKQPVAFWCNPISGHNTLYWYLQNLGQGPELLIRYENEEAVDDSQLPKDRFSAERLKGVDSTLKIQPAELGDSAVYLCASSLGGQEHEQYFGPGTRLTVT.

The chain is built from TRBV7-2 and TRBJ2-3; 14 bases match TRBD2. CDR3 length: 17 residues. The V and J ends lost 4 bases and 5 bases, in that order; junction bases with no gene match: 8. Germline V gives CDR1 SGHTA, CDR2 FQGNSA. CDR3 sequence: CASSSGLAGGRGDTQYF. The CDR3 DNA follows: TGTGCCAGCAGCTCCGGACTAGCGGGAGGCCGGGGAGATACGCAGTATTTT. The variable domain in full, completed from reference TRBV7-2 and TRBJ2-3, reads GAGVSQSPSNKVTEKGKDVELRCDPISGHTALYWYRQSLGQGLEFLIYFQGNSAPDKSGLPSDRFSAERTGGSVSTLTIQRTQQEDSAVYLCASSSGLAGGRGDTQYFGPGTRLTVL.

J is TRBJ2-1 and V is TRBV7-9; D possibly corresponds to TRBD1 (5 bases). V lost 3 bases to trimming and J lost 4 bases, with 7 bases between them. The germline V gene has CDR1 SEHNR and CDR2 FQNEAQ (reference sequence). This CDR3 contains 13 residues. For the CDR3, the DNA is TGTGCCAGCAGCTTGAAGGGGTACAATGAGCAGTTCTTC. Protein: CASSLKGYNEQFF.

In DNA, the CDR3 is TGTGCCAGCAGCCAAGGGGAAGGGGTTCAGCCCCAGCATTTT. This sequence encodes CASSQGEGVQPQHF. The rearrangement links TRBV4-2 to TRBJ1-5, with D perhaps matching TRBD1 (5 bases). The CDR3 is 14 residues long. Trimming left V 1 base short and J 6 bases short, with 10 bases between. Germline CDR1 reads LGHNA; CDR2 reads YNFKEQ.

A note on this clone: One end of the junction is discordant with germline, which a read error may explain. The chain carries TRBV7-3 and TRBJ2-2; 10 positions agree with TRBD2. The CDR3 totals 15 residues. Germline CDR1 reads SGHTA; CDR2 reads FQGTGA. DNA for the CDR3: TGTTCCAGCAGCTCCAGCGGGAGGGCCGGCGGGGAGCTGTTTTTT. It specifies CSSSSSGRAGGELFF. Using reference TRBV7-3 and TRBJ2-2 for the parts outside the CDR3, the full variable domain is GAGVSQTPSNKVTEKGKYVELRCDPISGHTALYWYRQSLGQGPEFLIYFQGTGAADDSGLPNDRFFAVRPEGSVSTLKIQRTERGDSAVYLCSSSSSGRAGGELFFGEGSRLTVL.

This clone has only one observation. The chain couples TRBV5-1 to TRBJ2-3; no clear D. The V gene lost 1 base and the J gene lost 1 base, with 13 bases spanning the gap. Germline V gene data show CDR1 as SGHRS and CDR2 as YFSETQ. CDR3 length: 16 amino acids. The CDR3 sequence is CASSLSLPVGTDTQYF. CDR3 coding DNA: TGCGCCAGCAGCTTGTCTCTGCCAGTGGGCACAGATACGCAGTATTTT. Full variable domain (remainder filled in from reference TRBV5-1 and TRBJ2-3): KAGVTQTPRYLIKTRGQQVTLSCSPISGHRSVSWYQQTPGQGLQFLFEYFSETQRNKGNFPGRFSGRQFSNSRSEMNVSTLELGDSALYLCASSLSLPVGTDTQYFGPGTRLTVL.

This chain's CDR3 is CASSFGLASTGELFF. The CDR3 DNA sequence: TGTGCCAGCAGCTTTGGACTAGCGTCGACCGGGGAGCTGTTTTTT. The chain joins TRBV7-3 to TRBJ2-2; TRBD2 aligns across 9 bases. Germline trimming cut 3 bases from V and 5 bases from J; bases unmatched to any gene: 4. The CDR3 totals 15 residues. Germline V gene sequence: CDR1 SGHTA, CDR2 FQGTGA.

The gene calls are TRBV10-1 and TRBJ2-7, with D hard to call. The CDR3 spans 14 residues. CDR1 and CDR2 from the germline V gene are WNHNN and SYGVQD (reference sequence). V lost 4 bases and J 2 bases, leaving 12 bases between the germline ends. CDR3 residues: CASSGALFPYEQYF. The CDR3 coding sequence is TGCGCCAGCAGTGGCGCGCTCTTCCCCTACGAGCAGTACTTC.

This clone was counted between two and nine times. The genes are TRBV4-1 and TRBJ2-7, with 7 bases aligning to TRBD1. The germline V gene has CDR1 MGHRA and CDR2 YSYEKL. The CDR3 has 12 residues. V was pared by 2 bases and J by 9 bases, with 4 bases of the junction left unmatched. CDR3 loop: CASSQPDRAQYF. The DNA of the CDR3 is TGCGCCAGCAGCCAACCCGACAGGGCGCAGTACTTC.